The rows below give T cell receptor beta chains drawn from one sample of a study of T cells in Graves' hyperthyroidism and ophthalmopathy. From the multiplex PCR reads, TCRdb called clonotypes with MiXCR, one entry per CDR3 protein. The data show 93,000 or so distinct CDR3 sequences, 45% to 50% seen once. Sequencing was performed on blood. The receptors derive from a man aged 35 to 55 with Graves' hyperthyroidism. The CDR3 runs from the conserved cysteine through the conserved F or W. The D gene is left open where the match is weak. Size tells how often a clone was seen (once, few, many) or the class of an expanded clone, and some rows leave it out.

V gene	D gene	J gene	clone size	CDR3 DNA	CDR3 protein
TRBV24-1	.	TRBJ1-2	.	TGTGCCACCAGTGGTTTGGTACTTTGGGGGTCCCATGGCTACACCTTC	CATSGLVLWGSHGYTF
TRBV7-2	.	TRBJ2-3	.	TGTGCCAGCTCCCCCCTGCAGGAGGTGGGTCCAGATACGCAGTATTTT	CASSPLQEVGPDTQYF
TRBV9	.	TRBJ1-4	.	TGTGCCAGCAGCTTGGTTTCGGGGCCTAATGAAAAACTGTCTTTT	CASSLVSGPNEKLSF
TRBV12-2	.	TRBJ2-7	.	TGTGCAAGTCGCCCAGCCAGGGAGCAGTACTTC	CASRPAREQYF
TRBV9	.	TRBJ2-1	.	TGTGCCAGCAGCCAATCTCGGGGGGCGAGCTCCTACAATGAGCAGTTCTTC	CASSQSRGASSYNEQFF
TRBV6-5	TRBD1	TRBJ1-4	.	TGTGCCACCTTAAACGAGACAGGGATTAATGAAAAACTGTTTTTT	CATLNETGINEKLFF
TRBV2	.	TRBJ1-1	.	TGTGCCAGCCTAGCGGGGGTCTACTTTGAAGCTTTCTTT	CASLAGVYFEAFF
TRBV25-1	.	TRBJ2-1	many	TGTGCCAGCAGTGTAGCAGGGGCGGGTTGGAATGAGCAGTTCTTC	CASSVAGAGWNEQFF
TRBV2	.	TRBJ2-1	.	TGTGCCAGCAGGAGGGACTTCTCCTACAATGAGCAGTTCTTC	CASRRDFSYNEQFF
TRBV10-3	.	TRBJ1-5	.	TGTGCCATCAGTGACCAGACTGGGGAGCCCCAGCATTTT	CAISDQTGEPQHF
TRBV29-1	.	TRBJ1-5	.	TGCAGCGTCCCCCTGGACACTGAAGTAGCGGGGCCTACGTATAGCAATCAGCCCCAGCATTTT	CSVPLDTEVAGPTYSNQPQHF
TRBV7-9	TRBD1	TRBJ2-5	.	TGTGCCAGCAGCTCACGGACAGGTAGCGAGACCCAGTACTTC	CASSSRTGSETQYF
TRBV24-1	.	TRBJ2-1	once	TGTGCCACCAGTGACCTGGCGGGGCGGTACAATGAGCAGTTCTTC	CATSDLAGRYNEQFF
TRBV2	TRBD1	TRBJ2-5	.	TGTGCCAGCAGAGGACAGGGGTACGGGGAGCTCCAAGAGACCCAGTACTTC	CASRGQGYGELQETQYF
TRBV7-2	TRBD1	TRBJ2-1	.	TGTGCCAGCTCTTCAACCGGGACAGGGGGCTATGAGCAGTTCTTC	CASSSTGTGGYEQFF
TRBV10-3	TRBD1	TRBJ2-7	.	TGTGCCATCAGTAACGAGGGGGCTGTCCCCTACGAGCAGTACTTC	CAISNEGAVPYEQYF
TRBV7-3	.	TRBJ2-1	.	TGTGCCAGCAGCCCGTCGAGGGGGAACAATGAGCAGTTCTTC	CASSPSRGNNEQFF
TRBV9	TRBD1	TRBJ2-6	many	TGTGCCAGCAGCGTCCCCCGGGACAGCCTCTCTGGGGCCAACGTCCTGACTTTC	CASSVPRDSLSGANVLTF
TRBV15	.	TRBJ2-6	once	TGCGCCAGCAGCCCCACTCCCGGACTGCCCAGCTCTGGGGCCAACGTCCTGACTTTC	CASSPTPGLPSSGANVLTF
TRBV7-3	TRBD2	TRBJ2-1	many	TGTGCCAGCAGCTTTAGCGGGAGTACGGGCAATGAGCAGTTCTTC	CASSFSGSTGNEQFF
TRBV6-5	.	TRBJ1-1	many	TGTGCCAGCAGTTATTACGGAGACACTGAAGCTTTCTTT	CASSYYGDTEAFF
TRBV10-3	TRBD1	TRBJ1-2	.	TGTGCCACCATTGGACAGGGGAGGGCTGGCTACACCTTC	CATIGQGRAGYTF
TRBV5-5	.	TRBJ2-7	.	TGTGCCAGCAACCCCGGACGCCAAGGGGCCTACGAGCAGTACTTC	CASNPGRQGAYEQYF
TRBV19	.	TRBJ1-6	once	TGTGCCAGTAACAAATTGGGTTCAGGAAGTTCACCCCTCCACTTT	CASNKLGSGSSPLHF
TRBV11-2	.	TRBJ2-1	.	TGTGCCAGCAGCTTAGGGGGCCCTCTAGTGGGTGAGCAGTTCTTC	CASSLGGPLVGEQFF
TRBV9	TRBD1	TRBJ1-2	.	TGTGCCAGCAGCGTTGACAGGGCGGAAGGCTACACCTTC	CASSVDRAEGYTF
TRBV7-9	.	TRBJ2-1	once	TGTGCCAGCACCCTAGGGGGGGAGACCACTGAGCAGTTCTTC	CASTLGGETTEQFF
TRBV20-1	TRBD1	TRBJ2-2	.	TGCAGTGCTAGGGGACAGCAGCAAACCGGGGAGCTGTTTTTT	CSARGQQQTGELFF
TRBV7-4	TRBD1	TRBJ2-7	many	TGTGCCAGCAGCCAAACAGGGGGCCACTCCTACGAGCAGTACTTC	CASSQTGGHSYEQYF
TRBV20-1	.	TRBJ2-3	many	TGCAGTGCTAGAGATGATGGCGTAGGTGATACGCAGTATTTT	CSARDDGVGDTQYF
TRBV6-5	.	TRBJ1-4	.	TGTGCCAGCAGTTACTCGGGGGGGGAAAAACTGTTTTTT	CASSYSGGEKLFF
TRBV5-1	.	TRBJ2-7	many	TGCGCCAGCAGCTTTACGGGAAACTACGAGCAGTACTTC	CASSFTGNYEQYF
TRBV15	TRBD2	TRBJ2-1	.	TGTGCCACCAGCAGAGGGCTAGCGGTTTATAGCTCCTACATTGAGCAGTTCTTC	CATSRGLAVYSSYIEQFF
TRBV2	.	TRBJ2-3	.	TGTGCCAGCAGTGAGAGGGGGGCAGATACGCAGTATTTT	CASSERGADTQYF
TRBV2	.	TRBJ1-1	.	TGTGCCAGCAGTGCCAGCAGCCAAGGGGGACTGAAGAACACTGAAGCTTTCTTT	CASSASSQGGLKNTEAFF
TRBV9	TRBD2	TRBJ2-5	many	TGTGCCAGCAGCGTAGGGGTAGGGGACTATGGGGAGACCCAGTACTTC	CASSVGVGDYGETQYF
TRBV7-2	TRBD2	TRBJ2-3	.	TGTGCCAGCAGCCTACCGACTAGCGGAGCTAGCACAGATACGCAGTATTTT	CASSLPTSGASTDTQYF
TRBV11-3	.	TRBJ2-6	many	TGTGCCAGCAGCTCCGGACAGTACATCTCTGGGGCCAACGTCCTGACTTTC	CASSSGQYISGANVLTF
TRBV7-9	.	TRBJ2-5	many	TGTGCCAGCAGCTCGCCTATGGGGTGGGAGACCCAGTACTTC	CASSSPMGWETQYF
TRBV2	TRBD1	TRBJ2-2	once	TGTGCCAGCAAGGGACAGGGTTGGACCGGGGAGCTGTTTTTT	CASKGQGWTGELFF